The rows below give T cell receptor beta chains drawn from one sample of a study of shared clonotypes between healthy human individuals. Method: immunoSEQ multiplex PCR; TCRdb's copy keeps in-frame clones and lacks some. The table lists hundreds of thousands of clones, about 97% of them singletons. Sequenced sample: naive CD4+ T cells sorted from blood. Every receptor here comes from a woman aged 25 to 45 in good health. Both conserved end residues are part of each CDR3. A D gene is named only where the DNA matches it firmly. Clone sizes are given selectively: once, few, many, or a class where the clone is expanded.

j_call d_call v_call cdr3_length clone_size cdr3_nt cdr3_aa
TRBJ2-2 TRBD1 TRBV5-1 15 . TGCGCCAGCAGCGCAAGGACAGGGGGCACCGGGGAGCTGTTTTTT CASSARTGGTGELFF
TRBJ2-1 . TRBV29-1 18 . TGCAGCGTTGAAGATCAGCCAGGGTCGGTTTTCGAGGACAATGAGCAGTTCTTC CSVEDQPGSVFEDNEQFF
TRBJ1-1 . TRBV19 18 . TGTGCCAGTAGTATGACCCGAGGCACAAAAGGAACGAACACTGAAGCTTTCTTT CASSMTRGTKGTNTEAFF
TRBJ1-1 . TRBV14 12 . TGTGCCAGCAGCCAAGCAGGAGGTAAAGCTTTCTTT CASSQAGGKAFF
TRBJ2-5 TRBD2 TRBV7-9 15 . TGTGCCAGCAGCTTAGAGGCGGGAGGAACTGAGACCCAGTACTTC CASSLEAGGTETQYF
TRBJ1-2 . TRBV6-5 15 once TGTGCCAGCAGACTAGAACAGCGGGGCCTACTCGGCTACACCTTC CASRLEQRGLLGYTF
TRBJ1-2 TRBD1 TRBV19 15 . TGTGCCAGTAGAAATGTGGGACAGATTAACTATGGCTACACCTTC CASRNVGQINYGYTF
TRBJ1-5 . TRBV6-6 13 . TGTGCCAGCAGTTACTTTGGGGGTCAGCCCCAGCATTTT CASSYFGGQPQHF
TRBJ2-1 . TRBV7-2 15 . TGTGCCAGCAGCTCCCCCTTGAGCTCCTACAATGAGCAGTTCTTC CASSSPLSSYNEQFF
TRBJ2-7 . TRBV7-3 13 . TGTGCCAGCAGTTACACGAGCTCCTACGAGCAGTACTTC CASSYTSSYEQYF
TRBJ1-1 . TRBV7-8 13 . TGTGCCAGCAGCTTCCGACAGAACACTGAAGCTTTCTTT CASSFRQNTEAFF
TRBJ1-2 TRBD1 TRBV5-1 14 once TGCGCCAGCAGCCTTACAGGGGAGGACTATGGCTACACCTTC CASSLTGEDYGYTF
TRBJ2-5 . TRBV6-6 12 . TGTGCCAGCAGTCTAGCGTTGGAGACCCAGTACTTC CASSLALETQYF
TRBJ2-3 TRBD2 TRBV5-6 18 . TGTGCCAGCAGCGACGGGACTAGCGGGATGAAGTACACAGATACGCAGTATTTT CASSDGTSGMKYTDTQYF
TRBJ2-3 . TRBV5-8 11 . TGTGCCAGCCTTAGGTTTGATACGCAGTATTTT CASLRFDTQYF
TRBJ2-5 . TRBV7-9 17 . TGTGCCAGCAGCCTTAAGAGGGTAGGCTCACCCCAAGAGACCCAGTACTTC CASSLKRVGSPQETQYF
TRBJ2-1 . TRBV5-5 13 . TGTGCCAGCAGCCGTAACAGGGTATCCGAGCAGTTCTTC CASSRNRVSEQFF
TRBJ1-5 TRBD1 TRBV18 14 . TGTGCCAGCTCACCAGACAGGGTGTATCAGCCCCAGCATTTT CASSPDRVYQPQHF
TRBJ1-2 . TRBV28 11 . TGTGCCACCCCGGGAGGCCCCGGCTACACCTTC CATPGGPGYTF
TRBJ2-7 . TRBV5-5 12 . TGTGCCAGCAGCGCCACTCGATACGAGCAGTACTTC CASSATRYEQYF
TRBJ1-5 . TRBV9 15 . TGTGCCAGCAGCCAAGGGGAGGGACTAGGGCAGCCCCAGCATTTT CASSQGEGLGQPQHF